This entry describes one TCR beta chain. The data originate from a study of T cell changes during pregnancy in multiple sclerosis. Generated by immunoSEQ multiplex PCR, the TCRdb table keeps only in-frame clones and is missing some. The data contain some 30,000 clones, approximately 90% of them singletons. The CDR3 has 14 residues. V was shortened by 2 bases and J by 0 bases, with 7 bases between the two germline ends. Germline values: CDR1 KGHSY, CDR2 FQNENV. J is TRBJ1-2 and V is TRBV16; D call uncertain. The sequence was obtained from a female donor with multiple sclerosis, enrolled in a pregnancy study. This specimen consisted of CD8+ T cells from peripheral blood mononuclear cells, obtained in the second trimester of pregnancy. The CDR3 nucleotides read TGTGCCAGCAGCCAAGCGGTGACTAACTATGGCTACACCTTC. Its translation is CASSQAVTNYGYTF.